The 18 T cell receptor beta chains presented below share a single source sample, sequenced in a study of T cell repertoires in cytomegalovirus infection. TCRdb ran MiXCR on the reads and lists one entry per CDR3 protein. The sample gives roughly 630,000 distinct CDR3 sequences, less than 25% of which show up once; less than 9.5% is in the top ten. The sequenced sample was CD8+ T cells from PBMCs. The receptor set was obtained from a human donor in good health (CMV status not recorded). Some clones in this sample may be carry-over from other donors' samples.

To note about this clonotype: A read error is possible here, since a much larger clone lies one base away. V gene TRBV7-2 combines with J gene TRBJ2-1; D call uncertain. V was clipped by 6 bases and J by 8 bases, with 20 bases between them. The CDR3 has 15 amino acids. The germline CDR1 and CDR2 sequences are SGHTA and FQGNSA. The CDR3 nucleotides read TGTGCCAGCAGATCAGTGGGTCGTCAAATGGATGAGCAGTTCTTC. Translated, it gives CASRSVGRQMDEQFF.

CDR3: CASSSGTPYEQYF. CDR3 nucleotide sequence: TGTGCCAGCAGTTCCGGGACACCCTACGAGCAGTACTTC. The rearrangement uses TRBV6-2 or TRBV6-3 and TRBJ2-7; a weak D match, TRBD1 (6 bases). V was trimmed by 4 bases and J by 2 bases, leaving 9 bases between them. Germline CDR1 and CDR2: MNHEY and SVGEGT. This CDR3 spans 13 amino acids.

The rearrangement uses TRBV5-5 and TRBJ1-1; TRBD1 matches 7 bases. From germline, CDR1 is SGHKS and CDR2 YYEKEE (reference sequence). This CDR3 comprises 13 residues. V lost 4 bases to trimming and J lost 4 bases; unmatched junction nucleotides: 4. The CDR3 is CASSRDRATEAFF. The CDR3 region has the DNA TGTGCCAGCAGCCGAGACAGGGCCACTGAAGCTTTCTTT.

This clonotype was found many times. This chain links TRBV7-2 with TRBJ2-7; D tentatively reads TRBD1 or TRBD2 (5 bases each). This CDR3 is 13 amino acids long. Trimming stripped 4 bases from V and 5 bases from J, with 12 bases between. Per the germline V gene, CDR1 is SGHTA and CDR2 is FQGNSA. Here the CDR3 DNA reads TGTGCCAGCAGCTCCCCCGGGACCAACGAGCAGTACGTC. The encoded protein is CASSSPGTNEQYV.

This clonotype has a handful of counts. V is TRBV7-6 and J is TRBJ2-6; D is possibly TRBD1 or TRBD2 (6 bases each). The germline V gene has CDR1 SGHVS and CDR2 FNYEAQ. The CDR3 covers 17 residues. Trimming stripped 5 bases from V and 2 bases from J, with 16 bases between. The CDR3 spells CASSPGAGGAGANVLTF. The CDR3 DNA reads TGTGCCAGCAGCCCGGGGGCCGGAGGTGCTGGGGCCAACGTCCTGACTTTC. The full variable domain, completed using reference TRBV7-6 and TRBJ2-6, is GAGVSQSPRYKVTKRGQDVALRCDPISGHVSLYWYRQALGQGPEFLTYFNYEAQQDKSGLPNDRFSAERPEGSISTLTIQRTEQRDSAMYRCASSPGAGGAGANVLTFGAGSRLTVL.

There are a few counts of this clonotype. The gene calls are TRBV6-1 and TRBJ2-5; TRBD1 agrees at 7 bases. The germline V gene encodes CDR1 MNHNS and CDR2 SASEGT. Unmatched junction bases numbered 11, after V lost 8 bases and J lost 5 bases. This CDR3 is 14 amino acids long. CDR3 bases: TGTGCCAGCTTACGAAAGGTGGGACAGGAGACCCAGTACTTC. Its translation is CASLRKVGQETQYF.

This sequence joins TRBV19 and TRBJ2-1; D unresolved. Germline assignment: CDR1 LNHDA and CDR2 SQIVND (reference sequence). Trimming stripped 5 bases from V and 7 bases from J, with 15 bases between. The CDR3 consists of 14 residues. The CDR3 nucleotides read TGTGCCAGTAGTCCGCTCGAGCGAGTGAATGAGCAGTTCTTC. Translation gives CASSPLERVNEQFF.

This clonotype turned up a few times. The chain carries TRBV10-3 and TRBJ1-5; weak D call: TRBD1 (6 bases). Germline values: CDR1 ENHRY, CDR2 SYGVKD. Trimming left V 9 bases short and J 0 bases short, with 12 bases between. This CDR3 spans 14 amino acids. The CDR3 DNA is TGTGCCATATCGGGGGCCGATAGCAATCAGCCCCAGCATTTT. It yields the protein CAISGADSNQPQHF.

In its sample, this clonotype was seen a few times. CDR3 DNA sequence: TGTGCCAGCAGTTACGGGACAGGTTCTAACTATGGCTACACCTTC. It yields the protein CASSYGTGSNYGYTF. The V gene is TRBV6-5, the J gene TRBJ1-2; 8 bases map to TRBD1. The V and J ends lost 2 bases and 0 bases, in that order; junction bases with no gene match: 2. Germline V CDR1 and CDR2: MNHEY, SVGAGI. This CDR3 has 15 amino acids.

The V gene is TRBV4-1, the J gene TRBJ2-7; 8 positions match TRBD2. V was clipped by 0 bases and J by 5 bases; unmatched bases: 3. Germline V CDR1 and CDR2: MGHRA, YSYEKL. There are 14 residues in the CDR3. The CDR3 bases are TGCGCCAGCAGCCAAGACAGCGGGGGTCACGAGCAGTACGTC. Translating it yields CASSQDSGGHEQYV.

The V gene is TRBV28, the J gene TRBJ2-1; tentatively, D is TRBD1 (6 bases). The CDR3 has 15 amino acids. Germline V CDR1 and CDR2: MDHEN, SYDVKM. Trimming left V 5 bases short and J 8 bases short, with 19 bases between. The CDR3 coding sequence is TGTGCCAGCAGTATACTCGAGACAGGAGTCTATGAGCAGTTCTTC. Protein product: CASSILETGVYEQFF. The complete variable domain, with remaining parts taken from reference TRBV28 and TRBJ2-1, reads DVKVTQSSRYLVKRTGEKVFLECVQDMDHENMFWYRQDPGLGLRLIYFSYDVKMKEKGDIPEGYSVSREKKERFSLILESASTNQTSMYLCASSILETGVYEQFFGPGTRLTVL.

Ten or more counts support this clonotype. The V and J genes are TRBV28 and TRBJ2-3, with 13 bases aligning to TRBD2. This CDR3 has 16 residues. Germline CDR1 and CDR2: MDHEN and SYDVKM. V shed 8 bases and J 6 bases; nucleotides not matched to a gene: 11. The DNA of the CDR3 is TGTGCCAGCCAGATGGGACTAGCGGGGCTAACGGATACGCAGTATTTT. This codes for CASQMGLAGLTDTQYF.

J is TRBJ2-7 and V is TRBV14; either TRBD1 or TRBD2 may supply D (5 bases each). The CDR3 has 17 amino acids. Trimming cost V 0 bases and J 2 bases, with 17 bases left between them. From germline, CDR1 is SGHDN and CDR2 FVKESK. CDR3 DNA sequence: TGTGCCAGCAGCCAAGAGGGACCTCCCACCTACACCTACGAGCAGTACGTC. It translates to CASSQEGPPTYTYEQYV.

The chain carries TRBV6-2 or TRBV6-3 and TRBJ2-3; 10 bases map to TRBD2. Germline CDR1 MNHEY, CDR2 SVGEGT. V lost 8 bases and J lost 1; bases outside the gene matches: 3. This CDR3 is 14 amino acids long. CDR3 nucleotides: TGTGCCAGCGAGGGACTAGCGCGCACAGATACGCAGTATTTT. Translation: CASEGLARTDTQYF.

The chain couples TRBV6-2 or TRBV6-3 to TRBJ2-5, with 10 bases lining up with TRBD1. The J segment lost 1 base and the V segment lost 6 bases, leaving 14 bases of the junction unmatched. CDR3 size: 18 residues. Germline-derived CDR1 and CDR2 are MNHEY and SVGEGT. CDR3 protein: CASSSIRRDRGPQETQYF. CDR3 nucleotides: TGTGCCAGCAGCTCGATCCGCCGGGACAGGGGTCCCCAAGAGACCCAGTACTTC.

This clonotype was detected a few times. The chain combines TRBV5-5 with TRBJ1-1, with D hard to call. V was cut by 0 bases and J by 10 bases, with 7 bases left in between. The CDR3 has 11 amino acids. CDR1 and CDR2 from the germline V gene are SGHKS and YYEKEE (reference sequence). The CDR3 DNA reads TGTGCCAGCAGCTTGGCTGCGGGAGCTTTCTTT. Its translation is CASSLAAGAFF.

This sequence joins TRBV6-2 or TRBV6-3 and TRBJ2-1; a weak D match, TRBD1 (5 bases). V gave up 11 bases and J gave up 3 bases, with 17 bases separating them. Germline lookup yields CDR1 MNHEY and CDR2 SVGEGT. The CDR3 has 14 amino acids. DNA of the CDR3: TGTGCCTGCAACAGGTCTCCCTACTACAATGAGCAGTTCTTC. It is translated as CACNRSPYYNEQFF.

At least ten counts were recorded for this clonotype. This rearrangement joins TRBV10-3 to TRBJ1-6; D remains unclear. CDR3 length: 13 residues. Germline lookup yields CDR1 ENHRY and CDR2 SYGVKD. V was pared by 0 bases and J by 9 bases, with 6 bases between. CDR3 in DNA: TGTGCCATCAGTGAGTCGTCGGGTTCACCCCTCCACTTT. This codes for CAISESSGSPLHF.